This TCR beta chain was documented in a study of blood T cell repertoires in COVID-19 (TCRdb year 2020). The study in broad terms: The collaborator samples originated in the United States, Italy and Spain and spanned the acute and convalescent phases of COVID-19. Sample metadata almost always included a de-identified subject ID, COVID-19 status, age in years and sex. Where HLA class I and class II types were available, the types were taken from metadata supplied by the sample provider, not from assay-based typing. The samples were drawn from two sources: the first 160 participants of the ongoing ImmuneRACE study, and about 1,300 subjects contributed by 6 global collaborators. The repertoires were made available in a free public database intended to serve as a resource for research on the immune response to SARS-CoV-2. The dataset comprised deeply sampled blood TCRbeta repertoires from subjects exposed to, actively infected with, or recovered from COVID-19. The prospective study material was composed of cDNA or gDNA derived from T cells, B-cell-depleted T cells, or PBMCs.

The immunoSEQ Assay, a bias-controlled multiplex PCR, was used to amplify TCRbeta CDR3 regions from genomic DNA. As for how the authors treated the data: The number of nucleated cells in each sample was estimated by amplification of reference gene primers within the assay. Sequence reads were collapsed and filtered to measure the absolute abundance of every unique TCRbeta CDR3 rearrangement. For each sample, productive Simpson clonality was calculated as the square root of Simpson's diversity index over productive rearrangements. TCRdb took over this immuneACCESS table, retaining in-frame rearrangements with V and J assigned. Such tables are incomplete; in checked studies, under half of the missing clones stem from an unresolved V gene, and the remainder is unexplained. V and J calls and clone size are copied from that table; D and trimming were computed from the DNA. This sample lists 85,000 to 110,000 clones; 70% to 90% were detected once. The ten largest account for approximately 3.1% of the sample.

Concerning this clone: It has no known antigen specificity. Base qualities are missing; no much larger clone stands one base away.

Collaborating institutions collected whole blood in K2EDTA tubes following their own protocols. For TCRbeta analysis, collaborator samples were shipped as frozen whole blood, as isolated PBMCs, or as DNA extracted from either sample type. CDR1 SGHNT and CDR2 YENEEA were looked up in the germline V gene. From its cysteine to its phenylalanine, the CDR3 spans 16 amino acids. Just CDR3 DNA is preserved here, 48 bases in frame from base 1. From V the trimming removes 0 bases and from J it removes 4 bases, while the gene matches leave 4 bases of the junction unaccounted for. Overall study outcomes, separate from this receptor: How much clinical and demographic metadata was included differed by source and by participant, and the metadata was provided uncurated.

The clonotype was recovered from a man aged 50-59 years in a cohort sampled during active COVID-19. Rearrangement joined TRBV11-3 to TRBJ2-1, and 9 junction bases match TRBD1. Sequenced: peripheral blood. The DNA is as follows: TGTGCCAGCAGCTTAGAGGGGACAGGGAGATACAATGAGCAGTTCTTC. This sequence encodes CASSLEGTGRYNEQFF. The CDR3, completed at both ends by the reference TRBV11-3 and TRBJ2-1 genes, gives the full variable domain EAGVVQSPRYKIIEKKQPVAFWCNPISGHNTLYWYLQNLGQGPELLIRYENEEAVDDSQLPKDRFSAERLKGVDSTLKIQPAELGDSAVYLCASSLEGTGRYNEQFFGPGTRLTVL.